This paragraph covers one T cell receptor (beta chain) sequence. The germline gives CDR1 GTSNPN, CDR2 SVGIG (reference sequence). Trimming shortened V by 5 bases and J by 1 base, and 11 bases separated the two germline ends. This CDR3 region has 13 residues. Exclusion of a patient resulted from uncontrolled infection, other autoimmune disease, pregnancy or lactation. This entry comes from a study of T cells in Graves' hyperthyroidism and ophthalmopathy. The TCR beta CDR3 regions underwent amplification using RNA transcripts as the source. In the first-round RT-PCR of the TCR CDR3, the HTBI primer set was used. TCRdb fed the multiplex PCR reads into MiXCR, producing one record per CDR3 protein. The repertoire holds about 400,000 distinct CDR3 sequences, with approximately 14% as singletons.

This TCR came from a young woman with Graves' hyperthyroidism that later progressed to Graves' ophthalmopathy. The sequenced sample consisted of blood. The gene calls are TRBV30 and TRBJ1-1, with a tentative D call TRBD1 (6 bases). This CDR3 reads CAWGTRGNTEAFF. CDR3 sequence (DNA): TGTGCCTGGGGAACCAGGGGGAACACTGAAGCTTTCTTT.